The rows below give T cell receptor beta chains drawn from one sample of a study of blood T cell repertoires in COVID-19. The protocol was immunoSEQ multiplex PCR, while the TCRdb copy is restricted to in-frame clones and leaves out a portion. The sample contains some 27,000 clones, around nine tenths of which appear only once. Sequencing used peripheral blood. These receptors all come from a human donor in a cohort sampled during active COVID-19. CDR3s include the opening cysteine and the closing phenylalanine or tryptophan. A D gene is named only where the DNA matches it firmly. The size entry is marked missing in some rows and otherwise reads once, few, many or a size class.

v_gene	abundance	j_gene	d_gene	CDR3aa	CDR3nt
TRBV2	NA	TRBJ1-4	NA	CASAGTLNEKLFF	TGTGCCAGCGCCGGGACACTCAATGAAAAACTGTTTTTT
TRBV14	once	TRBJ1-1	NA	CASSQDGNRVAFF	TGTGCCAGCAGCCAAGATGGTAATCGGGTAGCTTTCTTT
TRBV28	NA	TRBJ2-7	NA	CASSSMSKTAPYEQYF	TGTGCCAGCAGTTCCATGTCGAAGACAGCCCCCTACGAGCAGTACTTC
TRBV7-3	NA	TRBJ2-7	TRBD1	CASSLGPGQGYEQYF	TGTGCCAGCAGCTTAGGACCGGGACAGGGCTACGAGCAGTACTTC
TRBV19	NA	TRBJ2-5	NA	CASSIGQGPGQETQYF	TGTGCCAGTAGTATCGGGCAGGGCCCAGGTCAAGAGACCCAGTACTTC
TRBV19	NA	TRBJ2-1	TRBD2	CASMGRAGNEQFF	TGTGCCAGTATGGGGAGGGCGGGTAATGAGCAGTTCTTC
TRBV27	NA	TRBJ2-7	NA	CASSFSPEHYEQYF	TGTGCCAGCAGTTTCTCGCCAGAACACTACGAGCAGTACTTC
TRBV4-2	NA	TRBJ2-2	NA	CASSQEDEERRSRGGELFF	TGTGCCAGCAGCCAAGAAGACGAGGAGCGAAGGTCCCGTGGCGGGGAGCTGTTTTTT
TRBV5-1	NA	TRBJ2-1	NA	CASSLAGTYSYNEQFF	TGCGCCAGCAGCTTGGCGGGGACATATTCCTACAATGAGCAGTTCTTC
TRBV19	NA	TRBJ1-4	TRBD1	CASTRDRGGAFNEKLFF	TGTGCCAGTACCCGGGACAGGGGGGGCGCATTTAATGAAAAACTGTTTTTT
TRBV7-6	NA	TRBJ2-2	TRBD2	CASRLAGVGTGELFF	TGTGCCAGCAGATTAGCGGGAGTGGGGACCGGGGAGCTGTTTTTT
TRBV28	NA	TRBJ1-6	TRBD1	CASNQGQGYGSPLHF	TGTGCCAGCAATCAGGGACAGGGATATGGGTCACCCCTCCACTTT
TRBV18	NA	TRBJ1-1	NA	CASSPTNMNTEAFF	TGTGCCAGCTCACCAACTAACATGAACACTGAAGCTTTCTTT
TRBV9	NA	TRBJ2-5	TRBD1	CASSVGEGATQETQYF	TGTGCCAGCAGCGTAGGTGAGGGGGCCACACAAGAGACCCAGTACTTC
TRBV6-5	NA	TRBJ2-4	NA	CASSYWAGSAKNIQYF	TGTGCCAGCAGTTACTGGGCAGGTTCCGCCAAAAACATTCAGTACTTC
TRBV18	NA	TRBJ2-1	NA	CASSPTQDAYNEQFF	TGTGCCAGCTCACCAACACAGGATGCCTACAATGAGCAGTTCTTC
TRBV2	NA	TRBJ1-2	TRBD1	CASSGTGGNGYTF	TGTGCCAGCAGTGGGACAGGGGGCAATGGCTACACCTTC
TRBV28	NA	TRBJ1-2	TRBD1	CASGGQGAFGGYTF	TGTGCCAGCGGGGGACAGGGGGCGTTCGGTGGCTACACCTTC
TRBV6-5	few	TRBJ1-1	NA	CASTEGLNTEAFF	TGTGCCAGCACGGAGGGACTGAACACTGAAGCTTTCTTT
TRBV5-5	once	TRBJ1-2	TRBD1	CASSLLSGGDIYGYTF	TGTGCCAGCAGCTTGCTATCAGGGGGCGATATCTATGGCTACACCTTC
TRBV4-2	NA	TRBJ2-1	TRBD2	CASSQVTSGRNNEQFF	TGTGCCAGCAGCCAAGTTACTAGCGGGAGAAACAATGAGCAGTTCTTC
TRBV21-1	NA	TRBJ1-2	NA	CASSKVLDRGLLPTYGYTF	TGTGCCAGCAGCAAAGTCCTGGACAGGGGTCTTCTCCCCACCTATGGCTACACCTTC
TRBV19	NA	TRBJ2-1	NA	CASSIDRGKGNEQFF	TGTGCCAGTAGTATAGATCGCGGGAAGGGCAATGAGCAGTTCTTC
TRBV6-5	NA	TRBJ1-1	NA	CATFFRQPNTEAFF	TGTGCCACCTTTTTCCGACAGCCGAACACTGAAGCTTTCTTT
TRBV19	NA	TRBJ2-7	TRBD1	CASSAIDRGSEQYF	TGTGCCAGTAGTGCGATCGACAGGGGAAGCGAGCAGTACTTC
TRBV3-1/TRBV3-2	NA	TRBJ2-2	NA	CASSHRASTGELFF	TGTGCCAGCAGCCACAGGGCGAGCACCGGGGAGCTGTTTTTT
TRBV5-4	NA	TRBJ2-2	NA	CASSPDQRTVGGELFF	TGTGCCAGCAGCCCCGACCAGCGGACTGTGGGCGGGGAGCTGTTTTTT
TRBV27	NA	TRBJ1-5	TRBD1	CASSRRGTASNQPQHF	TGTGCCAGCAGTCGCCGCGGGACAGCTAGCAATCAGCCCCAGCATTTT
TRBV18	NA	TRBJ2-5	NA	CASSPGAGETQYF	TGTGCCAGCTCACCGGGGGCCGGGGAGACCCAGTACTTC
TRBV2	NA	TRBJ2-3	TRBD2	CASSGRGDTDTQYF	TGTGCCAGCAGTGGGCGGGGGGACACAGATACGCAGTATTTT
TRBV9	NA	TRBJ2-3	TRBD2	CASSTRLAGGGSDTQYF	TGTGCCAGCAGCACCAGACTAGCGGGAGGGGGCTCAGATACGCAGTATTTT
TRBV4-2	NA	TRBJ1-4	NA	CASSQDGGATNEKLFF	TGTGCCAGCAGCCAAGACGGGGGTGCTACTAATGAAAAACTGTTTTTT
TRBV6-1	NA	TRBJ2-7	TRBD2	CASSEAQGGRARDEQYF	TGTGCCAGCAGTGAAGCCCAGGGCGGGAGGGCTCGGGACGAGCAGTACTTC
TRBV7-2	once	TRBJ2-3	TRBD1	CASSPDRAQDTQYF	TGTGCCAGCAGCCCGGACAGGGCCCAAGATACGCAGTATTTT
TRBV5-4	NA	TRBJ1-1	NA	CASSLDRNTEAFF	TGTGCCAGCAGCCTGGACAGAAACACTGAAGCTTTCTTT
TRBV7-9	few	TRBJ2-1	NA	CASSLAGGSEQFF	TGTGCCAGCAGCTTAGCTGGTGGGAGTGAGCAGTTCTTC
TRBV5-1	NA	TRBJ2-5	TRBD2	CASSAKGDEAGETQYF	TGCGCCAGCAGCGCTAAAGGGGATGAAGCGGGGGAGACCCAGTACTTC
TRBV6-6	NA	TRBJ1-5	TRBD1	CASNVDRGNQPQHF	TGTGCCAGCAACGTGGACAGGGGCAATCAGCCCCAGCATTTT
TRBV5-1	few	TRBJ1-2	NA	CASSYQGYGYTF	TGCGCCAGCAGCTACCAGGGGTACGGCTACACCTTC
TRBV6-5	NA	TRBJ1-2	NA	CASRATGLYGYTF	TGTGCCAGCAGGGCCACAGGGCTCTATGGCTACACCTTC
TRBV6-2/TRBV6-3	NA	TRBJ2-3	NA	CASSYSTTTDTQYF	TGTGCCAGCAGTTACTCGACTACCACAGATACGCAGTATTTT
TRBV28	once	TRBJ2-2	TRBD1	CASRWMTGGAGGELFF	TGTGCCAGCAGGTGGATGACAGGGGGCGCCGGCGGGGAGCTGTTTTTT
TRBV5-1	NA	TRBJ2-5	TRBD2	CASSLEAGGQETQYF	TGCGCCAGCAGCTTGGAAGCGGGGGGACAAGAGACCCAGTACTTC
TRBV7-2	few	TRBJ2-3	NA	CASSPSGSRDTQYF	TGTGCCAGCAGTCCCTCGGGGAGTCGGGATACGCAGTATTTT
TRBV10-3	once	TRBJ2-1	NA	CAISESRVNYNEQFF	TGTGCCATCAGTGAGTCGAGAGTAAACTACAATGAGCAGTTCTTC
TRBV5-1	NA	TRBJ1-2	NA	CASSLSRDDGGYTF	TGCGCCAGCAGCTTGTCGCGGGACGACGGTGGCTACACCTTC
TRBV5-1	NA	TRBJ2-7	TRBD2	CASSLGSGGTEQYF	TGCGCCAGCAGCTTGGGTAGCGGGGGTACAGAGCAGTACTTC
TRBV6-4	NA	TRBJ2-5	TRBD1	CASSDSRRTGRVGETQYF	TGTGCCAGCAGTGACTCGAGGCGGACAGGCCGAGTAGGGGAGACCCAGTACTTC
TRBV5-1	NA	TRBJ2-2	NA	CASSLDMNTGELFF	TGCGCCAGCAGCTTGGACATGAACACCGGGGAGCTGTTTTTT
TRBV27	NA	TRBJ2-7	TRBD1	CASQVDRNTYEQYF	TGTGCCAGCCAGGTGGACAGGAATACCTACGAGCAGTACTTC
TRBV6-5	NA	TRBJ1-1	TRBD1	CASRGQAGTEAFF	TGTGCCAGCAGGGGACAGGCGGGCACTGAAGCTTTCTTT
TRBV11-1	NA	TRBJ1-1	NA	CASSPIGRQTNTEAFF	TGTGCCAGCAGTCCCATCGGTCGACAGACGAACACTGAAGCTTTCTTT
TRBV9	NA	TRBJ2-1	TRBD2	CASSETSGIFDEQFF	TGTGCCAGCAGCGAAACTAGCGGGATATTCGATGAGCAGTTCTTC
TRBV5-1	NA	TRBJ2-3	TRBD1	CASSLGQDTDTQYF	TGCGCCAGCAGCTTAGGACAGGACACAGATACGCAGTATTTT
TRBV13	NA	TRBJ2-4	NA	CASSGDRMPAKNIQYF	TGTGCCAGTAGCGGGGACAGGATGCCAGCCAAAAACATTCAGTACTTC